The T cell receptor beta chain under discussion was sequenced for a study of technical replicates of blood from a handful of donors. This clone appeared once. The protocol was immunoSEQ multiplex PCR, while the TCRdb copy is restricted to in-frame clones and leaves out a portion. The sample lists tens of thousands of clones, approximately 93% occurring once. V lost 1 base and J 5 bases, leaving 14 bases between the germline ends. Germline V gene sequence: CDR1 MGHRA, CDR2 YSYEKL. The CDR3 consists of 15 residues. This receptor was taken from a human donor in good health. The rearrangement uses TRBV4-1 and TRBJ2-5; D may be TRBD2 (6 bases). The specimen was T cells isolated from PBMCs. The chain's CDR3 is CASSQGPGTLETQYF. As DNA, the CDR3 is TGCGCCAGCAGCCAAGGACCCGGGACTTTGGAGACCCAGTACTTC.